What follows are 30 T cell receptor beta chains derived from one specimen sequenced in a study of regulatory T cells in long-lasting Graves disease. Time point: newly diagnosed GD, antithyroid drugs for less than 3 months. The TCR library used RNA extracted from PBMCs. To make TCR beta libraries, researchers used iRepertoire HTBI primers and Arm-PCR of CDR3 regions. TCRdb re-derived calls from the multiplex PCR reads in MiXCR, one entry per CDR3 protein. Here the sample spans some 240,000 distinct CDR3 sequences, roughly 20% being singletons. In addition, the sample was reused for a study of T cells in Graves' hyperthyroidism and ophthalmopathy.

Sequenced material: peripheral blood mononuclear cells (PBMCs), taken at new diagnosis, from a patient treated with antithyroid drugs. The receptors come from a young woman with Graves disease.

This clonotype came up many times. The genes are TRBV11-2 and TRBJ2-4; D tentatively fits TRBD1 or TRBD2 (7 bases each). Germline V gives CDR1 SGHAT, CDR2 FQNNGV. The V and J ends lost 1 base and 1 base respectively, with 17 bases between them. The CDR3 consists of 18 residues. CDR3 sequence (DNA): TGTGCCAGCAGCTTAGTTCCAGGGGGGGATGTGGCCAAAAACATTCAGTACTTC. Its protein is CASSLVPGGDVAKNIQYF.

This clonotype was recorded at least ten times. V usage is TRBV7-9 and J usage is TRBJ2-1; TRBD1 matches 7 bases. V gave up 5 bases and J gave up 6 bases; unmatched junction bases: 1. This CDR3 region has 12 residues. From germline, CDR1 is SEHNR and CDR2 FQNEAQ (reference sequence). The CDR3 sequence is CASSTGVNEQFF. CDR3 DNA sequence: TGTGCCAGCAGCACAGGGGTCAATGAGCAGTTCTTC.

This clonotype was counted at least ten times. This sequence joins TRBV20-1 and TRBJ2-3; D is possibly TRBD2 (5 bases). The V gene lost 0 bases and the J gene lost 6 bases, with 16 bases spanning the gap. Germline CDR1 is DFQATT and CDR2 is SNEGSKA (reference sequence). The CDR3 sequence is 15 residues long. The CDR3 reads CSARERLFPGDTQYF. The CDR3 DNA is TGCAGTGCTAGAGAGCGGCTCTTCCCGGGGGATACGCAGTATTTT.

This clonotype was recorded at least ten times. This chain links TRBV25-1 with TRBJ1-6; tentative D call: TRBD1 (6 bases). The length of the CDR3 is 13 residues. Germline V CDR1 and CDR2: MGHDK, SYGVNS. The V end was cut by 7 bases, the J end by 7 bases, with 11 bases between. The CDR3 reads CASTTGRNSPLHF. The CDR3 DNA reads TGTGCCAGCACTACAGGGAGGAATTCACCCCTCCACTTT.

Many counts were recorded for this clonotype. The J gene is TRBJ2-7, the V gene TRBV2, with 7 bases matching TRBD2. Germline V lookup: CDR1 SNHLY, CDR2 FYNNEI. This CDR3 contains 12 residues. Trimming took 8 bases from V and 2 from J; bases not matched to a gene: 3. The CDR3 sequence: CASGGDPYEQYF. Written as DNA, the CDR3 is TGTGCCAGCGGGGGGGACCCCTACGAGCAGTACTTC.

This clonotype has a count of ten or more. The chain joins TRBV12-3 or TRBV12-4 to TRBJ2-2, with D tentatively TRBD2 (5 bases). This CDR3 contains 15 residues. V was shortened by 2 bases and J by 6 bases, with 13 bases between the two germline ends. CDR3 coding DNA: TGTGCCAGCAGTTTATCCGGGATCTGGGCCGGGGAGCTGTTTTTT. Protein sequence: CASSLSGIWAGELFF.

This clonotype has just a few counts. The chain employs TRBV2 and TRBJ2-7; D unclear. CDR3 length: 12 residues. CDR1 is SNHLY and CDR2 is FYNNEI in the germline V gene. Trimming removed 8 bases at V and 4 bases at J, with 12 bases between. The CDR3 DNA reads TGTGCCAGCGCCGGAGAAGGGTACGAGCAGTACTTC. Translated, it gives CASAGEGYEQYF.

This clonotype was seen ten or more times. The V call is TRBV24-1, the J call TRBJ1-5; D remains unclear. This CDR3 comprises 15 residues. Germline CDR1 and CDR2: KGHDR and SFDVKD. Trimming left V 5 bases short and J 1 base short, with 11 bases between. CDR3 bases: TGTGCCACCAGTGGTGTAATTGGGAGCAATCAGCCCCAGCATTTT. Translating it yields CATSGVIGSNQPQHF.

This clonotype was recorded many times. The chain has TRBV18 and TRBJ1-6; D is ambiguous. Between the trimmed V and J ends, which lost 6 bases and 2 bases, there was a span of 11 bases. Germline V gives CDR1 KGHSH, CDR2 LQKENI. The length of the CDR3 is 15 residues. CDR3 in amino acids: CASSTEGTYNSPLHF. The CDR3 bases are TGTGCCAGCTCTACGGAGGGAACCTATAATTCACCCCTCCACTTT.

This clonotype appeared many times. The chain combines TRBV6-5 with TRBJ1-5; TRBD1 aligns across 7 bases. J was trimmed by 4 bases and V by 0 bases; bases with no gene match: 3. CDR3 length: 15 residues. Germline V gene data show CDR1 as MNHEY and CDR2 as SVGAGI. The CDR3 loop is CASSYSGQRNQPQHF. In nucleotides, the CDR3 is TGTGCCAGCAGTTACTCGGGACAGCGGAATCAGCCCCAGCATTTT.

In nucleotides, the CDR3 is TGCGCCAGCAGTGATTGGGGGGCTGGCAATCAGCCCCAGCATTTT. This gives the protein CASSDWGAGNQPQHF. This chain uses TRBV10-2 with TRBJ1-5; possibly TRBD1 for D (6 bases). The V and J ends lost 3 bases and 2 bases respectively, with 11 bases between them. The CDR3 has 15 residues. Germline loops: CDR1 WSHSY, CDR2 SAAADI.

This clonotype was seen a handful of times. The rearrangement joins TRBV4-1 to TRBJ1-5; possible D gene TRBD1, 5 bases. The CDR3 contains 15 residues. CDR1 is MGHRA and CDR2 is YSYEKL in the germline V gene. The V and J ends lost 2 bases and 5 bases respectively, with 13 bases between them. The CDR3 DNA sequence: TGCGCCAGCAGCCAACCCGACAGACACGATCAGCCCCAGCATTTT. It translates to CASSQPDRHDQPQHF.

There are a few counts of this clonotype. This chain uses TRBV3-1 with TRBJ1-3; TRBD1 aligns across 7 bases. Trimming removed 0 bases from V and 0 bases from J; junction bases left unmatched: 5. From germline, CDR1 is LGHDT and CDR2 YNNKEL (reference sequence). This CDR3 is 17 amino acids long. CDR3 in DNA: TGTGCCAGCAGCCAAGATGGGACAGCCCTCTCTGGAAACACCATATATTTT. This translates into CASSQDGTALSGNTIYF. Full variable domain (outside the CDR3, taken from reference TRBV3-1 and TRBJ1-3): DTAVSQTPKYLVTQMGNDKSIKCEQNLGHDTMYWYKQDSKKFLKIMFSYNNKELIINETVPNRFSPKSPDKAHLNLHINSLELGDSAVYFCASSQDGTALSGNTIYFGEGSWLTVV.

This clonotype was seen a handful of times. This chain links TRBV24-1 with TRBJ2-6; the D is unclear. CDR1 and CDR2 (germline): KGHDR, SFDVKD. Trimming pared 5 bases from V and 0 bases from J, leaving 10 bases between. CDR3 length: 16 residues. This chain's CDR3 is CATSGPTVSGANVLTF. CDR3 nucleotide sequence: TGTGCCACCAGTGGCCCTACAGTCTCTGGGGCCAACGTCCTGACTTTC.

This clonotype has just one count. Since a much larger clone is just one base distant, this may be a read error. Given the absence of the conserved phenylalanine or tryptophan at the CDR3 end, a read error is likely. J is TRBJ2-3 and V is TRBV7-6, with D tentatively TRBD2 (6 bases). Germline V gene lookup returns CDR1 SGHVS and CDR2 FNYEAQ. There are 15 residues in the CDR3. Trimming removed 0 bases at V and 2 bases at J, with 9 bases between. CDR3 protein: CASSLAPSVTDTQYS. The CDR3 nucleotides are TGTGCCAGCAGCTTAGCTCCTAGCGTCACAGATACGCAGTATTCT.

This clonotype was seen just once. CDR3 in DNA: TGTGCCAGCAGCCGGACTAGCGGGGGCAATGAGCAGTTCTTC. This sequence encodes CASSRTSGGNEQFF. This sequence joins TRBV11-2 and TRBJ2-1, with 13 bases lining up with TRBD2. J gave up 6 bases and V 5 bases, and 1 base lay outside the gene matches. This CDR3 has 14 residues. CDR1 is SGHAT, CDR2 FQNNGV, per germline.

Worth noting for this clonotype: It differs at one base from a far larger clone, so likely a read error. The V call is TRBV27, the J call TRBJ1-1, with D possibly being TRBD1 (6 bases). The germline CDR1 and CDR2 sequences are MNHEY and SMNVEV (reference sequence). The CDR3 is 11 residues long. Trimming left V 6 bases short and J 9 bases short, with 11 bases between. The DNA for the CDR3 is TGTGCCAGCAGCCCCGGACAGAAAGCTTTCTTT. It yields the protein CASSPGQKAFF.

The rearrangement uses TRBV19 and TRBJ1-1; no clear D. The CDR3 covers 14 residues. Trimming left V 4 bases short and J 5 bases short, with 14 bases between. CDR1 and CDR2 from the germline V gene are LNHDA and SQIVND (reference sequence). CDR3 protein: CASSTAWNNTEAFF. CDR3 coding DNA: TGTGCCAGTAGTACCGCCTGGAACAATACTGAAGCTTTCTTT.

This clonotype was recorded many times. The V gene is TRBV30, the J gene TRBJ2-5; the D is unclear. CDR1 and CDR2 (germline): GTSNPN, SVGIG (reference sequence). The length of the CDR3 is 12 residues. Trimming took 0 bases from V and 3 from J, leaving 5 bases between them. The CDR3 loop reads CAWSVRKETQYF. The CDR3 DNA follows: TGTGCCTGGAGTGTACGTAAAGAGACCCAGTACTTC.

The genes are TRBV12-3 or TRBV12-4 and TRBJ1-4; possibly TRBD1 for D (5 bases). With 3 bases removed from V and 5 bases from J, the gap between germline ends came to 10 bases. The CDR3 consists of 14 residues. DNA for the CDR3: TGTGCCAGCAGTTTGGCCGGGGGGAATGAAAAACTGTTTTTT. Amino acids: CASSLAGGNEKLFF.

The CDR3 DNA sequence: TGTGCCAGCAGTGGGGGGACTGGCGCTTTCTTT. Its protein product is CASSGGTGAFF. The gene calls are TRBV2 and TRBJ1-1; a possible D gene is TRBD1 (5 bases). The ends were cut back, 4 bases at V and 11 bases at J, with 11 bases in the middle. Germline V lookup: CDR1 SNHLY, CDR2 FYNNEI. This CDR3 contains 11 residues.

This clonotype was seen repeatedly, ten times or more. The CDR3 DNA is TGTGCCAGCACCAAAATCCCCAACACTGAAGCTTTCTTT. Translated, it gives CASTKIPNTEAFF. The chain links TRBV12-3 or TRBV12-4 to TRBJ1-1, with D unclear. V was cut by 7 bases and J by 2 bases, with 11 bases left in between. CDR3 length equals 13 residues.

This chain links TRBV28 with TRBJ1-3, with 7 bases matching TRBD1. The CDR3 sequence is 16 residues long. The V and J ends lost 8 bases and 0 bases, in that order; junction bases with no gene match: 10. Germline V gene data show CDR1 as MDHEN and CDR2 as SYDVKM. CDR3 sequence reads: CASESGQPVSGNTIYF. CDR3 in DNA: TGTGCCAGCGAATCGGGACAGCCCGTCTCTGGAAACACCATATATTTT.

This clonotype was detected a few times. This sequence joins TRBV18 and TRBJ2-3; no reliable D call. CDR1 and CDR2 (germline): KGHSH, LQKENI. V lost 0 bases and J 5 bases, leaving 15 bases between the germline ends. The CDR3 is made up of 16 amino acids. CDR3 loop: CASSPPAAYDRDTQYF. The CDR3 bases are TGTGCCAGCTCACCACCGGCGGCCTACGATCGAGATACGCAGTATTTT.

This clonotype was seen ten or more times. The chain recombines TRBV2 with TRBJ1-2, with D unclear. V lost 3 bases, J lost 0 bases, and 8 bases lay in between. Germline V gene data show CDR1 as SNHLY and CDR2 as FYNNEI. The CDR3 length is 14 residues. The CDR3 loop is CASSDSGTNYGYTF. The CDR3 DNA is TGTGCCAGCAGTGACTCTGGGACTAACTATGGCTACACCTTC.

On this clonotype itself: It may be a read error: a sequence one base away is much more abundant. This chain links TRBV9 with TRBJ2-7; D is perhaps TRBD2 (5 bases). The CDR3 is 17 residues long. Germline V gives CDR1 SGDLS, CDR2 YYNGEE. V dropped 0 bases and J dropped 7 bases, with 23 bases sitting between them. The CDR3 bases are TGTGCCAGCAGCGTAGCGGGTCAGCGGACCTCGTACAATGAGCAGTACTTC. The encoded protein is CASSVAGQRTSYNEQYF.

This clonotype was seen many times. CDR3 sequence: CASSLDGYSNQPQHF. For the CDR3, the DNA is TGCGCCAGCAGCTTGGACGGATATAGCAATCAGCCCCAGCATTTT. The gene calls are TRBV5-1 and TRBJ1-5; no reliable D call. This CDR3 contains 15 residues. The ends were cut back, 0 bases at V and 0 bases at J, with 7 bases in the middle. The germline V gene encodes CDR1 SGHRS and CDR2 YFSETQ.

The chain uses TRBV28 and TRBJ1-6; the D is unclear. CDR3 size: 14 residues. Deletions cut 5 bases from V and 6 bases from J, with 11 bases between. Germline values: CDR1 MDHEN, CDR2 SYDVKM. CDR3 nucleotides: TGTGCCAGCAGTACCCACTCACTTAATTCACCCCTCCACTTT. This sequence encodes CASSTHSLNSPLHF.

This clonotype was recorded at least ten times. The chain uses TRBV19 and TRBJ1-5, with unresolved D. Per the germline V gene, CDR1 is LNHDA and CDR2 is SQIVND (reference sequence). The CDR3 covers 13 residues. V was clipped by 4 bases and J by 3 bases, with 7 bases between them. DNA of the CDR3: TGTGCCAGTAGTAGAGAGAACAATCAGCCCCAGCATTTT. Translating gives CASSRENNQPQHF.

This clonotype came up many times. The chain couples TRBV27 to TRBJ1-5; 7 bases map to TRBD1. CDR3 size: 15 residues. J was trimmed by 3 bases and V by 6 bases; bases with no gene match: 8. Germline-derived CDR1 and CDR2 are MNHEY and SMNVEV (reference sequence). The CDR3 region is CASRGMGQSNQPQHF. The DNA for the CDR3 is TGTGCCAGCAGGGGGATGGGACAGTCCAATCAGCCCCAGCATTTT.